This is a list of T cell receptor beta chains from one sample in a study of blood T cell repertoires in COVID-19. Generated by immunoSEQ multiplex PCR, the TCRdb table keeps only in-frame clones and is missing some. The table lists approximately 84,000 clones, over 65% of them singletons, with around 10% in the top ten. Sequenced sample: peripheral blood. The receptors come from a human donor in a cohort sampled during active COVID-19. CDR3s include the opening cysteine and the closing phenylalanine or tryptophan. D genes are given only for firm matches. Rows may omit the clone size; those that give it use once, few, many or a size class.

V,size,D,J,DNA,CDR3
TRBV11-2,.,TRBD1,TRBJ1-5,TGTGCCAGCAGCCGACAGGGTGGTAAGCAGCCCCAGCATTTT,CASSRQGGKQPQHF
TRBV27,.,TRBD1,TRBJ2-2,TGTGCCACCAGGTCGACAGGGTCCGGGGAGCTGTTTTTT,CATRSTGSGELFF
TRBV2,.,TRBD2,TRBJ2-2,TGTGCCAGCAGGATTGGACTAGCGCGATCCGGGGAGCTGTTTTTT,CASRIGLARSGELFF
TRBV9,.,.,TRBJ1-2,TGTGCCAGCAGCGCTGTTGAGGGTCGGGGAAGATACTCTAACTATGGCTACACCTTC,CASSAVEGRGRYSNYGYTF
TRBV27,.,TRBD2,TRBJ2-1,TGTGCCAGCAGTCGGGGGGGCGGGACGAGCTCCTACAATGAGCAGTTCTTC,CASSRGGGTSSYNEQFF
TRBV13,.,TRBD2,TRBJ2-5,TGTGCCAGCAGCTTTAGCGGGACGGAGACCCAGTACTTC,CASSFSGTETQYF
TRBV27,few,.,TRBJ1-5,TGTGCCAGCAGTTTAGGTCAGTATCAGCCCCAGCATTTT,CASSLGQYQPQHF
TRBV5-4,.,TRBD1,TRBJ1-1,TGTGCCAGCAGCTTGTCCCCGGGACAGGGAGTGAACACTGAAGCTTTCTTT,CASSLSPGQGVNTEAFF
TRBV6-6,.,.,TRBJ2-3,TGTGCCACCACTGACAGGATACGCACAGATACGCAGTATTTT,CATTDRIRTDTQYF
TRBV28,.,.,TRBJ2-7,TGTGCCAGCAGTCGCCAGGGCCACGAGAGCTCCTACGAGCAGTACTTC,CASSRQGHESSYEQYF
TRBV5-1,many,TRBD1,TRBJ1-1,TGCGCCAGCAGCCTAGGCGGGACAGCCGAAGCTTTCTTT,CASSLGGTAEAFF
TRBV30,.,TRBD1,TRBJ1-2,TGTGCCTGGAACCCGGGACAGATTAACTATGGCTACACCTTC,CAWNPGQINYGYTF
TRBV4-3,.,.,TRBJ1-1,TGCGCCAGCAGCCAAGATCACATGAGGGGGGGGACGAACACTGAAGCTTTCTTT,CASSQDHMRGGTNTEAFF
TRBV18,.,TRBD1,TRBJ2-6,TGTGCCAGCTCACCAGGACAGGGAAAGACTGGGGCCAACGTCCTGACTTTC,CASSPGQGKTGANVLTF
TRBV27,once,.,TRBJ1-3,TGTGCCAGCAAACCAATAGCCAGTGGGTCTGGAAACACCATATATTTT,CASKPIASGSGNTIYF
TRBV28,.,TRBD2,TRBJ2-5,TGTGCCAGCAGTTTAATAGGGAGGGGAGAGACCCAGTACTTC,CASSLIGRGETQYF
TRBV5-4,few,.,TRBJ2-5,TGTGCCAGCAGCTCACCCGGAGGGACCTTAGAGACCCAGTACTTC,CASSSPGGTLETQYF
TRBV4-1,.,.,TRBJ1-6,TGCGCCAGCAGCCAAGCCGTGACAGCACATTCACCCCTCCACTTT,CASSQAVTAHSPLHF
TRBV11-2,.,.,TRBJ2-7,TGTGCCAGCAGCTTAGCCCCTCGGGACTACGAGCAGTACTTC,CASSLAPRDYEQYF
TRBV6-6,.,TRBD1,TRBJ2-1,TGTGCCAGCAGTCAACAGGGGAACAATGAGCAGTTCTTC,CASSQQGNNEQFF
TRBV18,.,TRBD1,TRBJ2-2,TGTGCCAGCTCACTCGGGACAGGGGGCCCCGCCGGGGAGCTGTTTTTT,CASSLGTGGPAGELFF
TRBV28,.,TRBD1,TRBJ1-2,TGTGCCAGCAGAGATAGGACAGGGGCTAACTATGGCTACACCTTC,CASRDRTGANYGYTF
TRBV5-4,.,TRBD1,TRBJ2-2,TGTGCCAGCAGCAGGGCCGGGACAGCGAACACCGGGGAGCTGTTTTTT,CASSRAGTANTGELFF
TRBV10-2,.,TRBD1,TRBJ2-1,TGCGCCAGCAGAGGACAGGGTATCTACAATGAGCAGTTCTTC,CASRGQGIYNEQFF
TRBV10-1,.,TRBD2,TRBJ2-7,TGCGCCAGCAGTGAGAATCCAGCGGGAGACGAGCAGTACTTC,CASSENPAGDEQYF
TRBV28,.,TRBD2,TRBJ2-1,TGTGCCAGCAGGTTGGGGCTAGCGGGAGTGGGCGAGCAGTTCTTC,CASRLGLAGVGEQFF
TRBV19,once,TRBD1,TRBJ2-1,TGTGCCACAACAGGGGGCCATGAGCAGTTCTTC,CATTGGHEQFF
TRBV6-4,.,.,TRBJ1-1,TGTGCCAGCAGGCGAGACAGTTCCTTTCTTAACACTGAAGCTTTCTTT,CASRRDSSFLNTEAFF
TRBV29-1,.,.,TRBJ2-3,TGCAGCGTTGTTTTAGGCGGGACCACAGATACGCAGTATTTT,CSVVLGGTTDTQYF
TRBV7-7,once,TRBD1,TRBJ2-2,TGTGCTAGCAGCAAGACAGGGGGAGAAAACACCGGGGAGCTGTTTTTT,CASSKTGGENTGELFF
TRBV4-2,.,.,TRBJ1-1,TGTGCCAGCAGCCAACTTGTTAAACAGGGTATGAACACTGAAGCTTTCTTT,CASSQLVKQGMNTEAFF
TRBV28,.,.,TRBJ1-2,TGTGCCAGCAGTTTTTCCGGGGGAGAGGGTAACTATGGCTACACCTTC,CASSFSGGEGNYGYTF
TRBV5-1,.,.,TRBJ2-1,TGCGCCAGCAGCTCGAACCCTACAGGGTTAATATCCAATGAGCAGTTCTTC,CASSSNPTGLISNEQFF
TRBV13,.,TRBD2,TRBJ2-7,TGTGCCAGCACGACCAGGGAGGGCCTCTACGAGCAGTACTTC,CASTTREGLYEQYF